These 30 T cell receptor beta chains were sequenced from one sample in a study of cytomegalovirus exposure and HLA in healthy donors. The table came from immunoSEQ multiplex PCR; TCRdb's copy has only in-frame clones and leaves some out. Of 260,000 or so clones in the sample, less than 95% are singletons; the top ten hold roughly 3%. The sample was PBMCs. These receptors came from a woman in her thirties in good health and CMV-seronegative.

With respect to this clone: The same CDR3 is also encoded by other DNA sequences in this sample. This chain joins TRBV19 and TRBJ2-7; TRBD1 matches 8 bases. V shed 6 bases and J 2 bases; nucleotides not matched to a gene: 3. The CDR3 extends over 13 amino acids. Germline V gene lookup returns CDR1 LNHDA and CDR2 SQIVND (reference sequence). The CDR3 nucleotides read TGTGCCAGTAGCCCGGGACAGGCCTACGAGCAGTACTTC. This translates into CASSPGQAYEQYF. The full variable domain, with the rest looked up from reference TRBV19 and TRBJ2-7, is DGGITQSPKYLFRKEGQNVTLSCEQNLNHDAMYWYRQDPGQGLRLIYYSQIVNDFQKGDIAEGYSVSREKKESFPLTVTSAQKNPTAFYLCASSPGQAYEQYFGPGTRLTVT.

This chain joins TRBV4-3 and TRBJ1-1; D gene ambiguous. There are 13 residues in the CDR3. V shed 3 bases and J shed 6 bases, with 11 bases lying between them. Germline V gene lookup returns CDR1 LGHNA and CDR2 YSLEER. CDR3 sequence: CASSQLNGAEAFF. For the CDR3, the DNA is TGCGCCAGCAGCCAGCTCAATGGGGCTGAAGCTTTCTTT.

The chain carries TRBV6-5 and TRBJ2-7; D unclear. The CDR3 sequence is 14 residues long. Trimming pared 0 bases from V and 9 bases from J, leaving 15 bases between. Germline V gene sequence: CDR1 MNHEY, CDR2 SVGAGI. Here the CDR3 reads CASSYSISPGLQYF. DNA of the CDR3: TGTGCCAGCAGTTACTCGATCAGTCCCGGGTTGCAGTACTTC.

The rearrangement uses TRBV12-5 and TRBJ1-1, with D possibly matching TRBD1 (5 bases). The length of the CDR3 is 12 residues. CDR1 LGHNT and CDR2 FRNRAP come from the germline V gene. Trimming took off 1 base at V and 8 bases at J, with 8 bases between the two ends. The CDR3 region has the DNA TGTGCTAGTGGTTTGGGGGGGAGGGAAGCTTTCTTT. Translated, it gives CASGLGGREAFF.

The chain recombines TRBV28 with TRBJ1-5; D remains unclear. Trimming took off 1 base at V and 0 bases at J, with 7 bases between the two ends. The CDR3 is 15 amino acids. Germline V gene sequence: CDR1 MDHEN, CDR2 SYDVKM. The DNA for the CDR3 is TGTGCCAGCAGTTTATCAGCGGATAGCAATCAGCCCCAGCATTTT. It encodes CASSLSADSNQPQHF.

The chain joins TRBV19 to TRBJ2-7; tentative D call: TRBD1 (6 bases). The CDR3 has 16 amino acids. Trimming shortened V by 0 bases and J by 2 bases, and 14 bases separated the two germline ends. Germline V lookup: CDR1 LNHDA, CDR2 SQIVND (reference sequence). The CDR3 sequence is CASSIDLETGAYEQYF. In nucleotides, the CDR3 is TGTGCCAGTAGTATAGATCTGGAGACAGGAGCCTACGAGCAGTACTTC.

This clone was picked up one time. The rearrangement joins TRBV7-9 to TRBJ1-3; 7 bases agree with TRBD1. The CDR3 spans 16 residues. Germline CDR1 is SEHNR and CDR2 is FQNEAQ (reference sequence). The ends lost 5 bases at V and 0 bases at J; junction bases unmatched: 7. CDR3 in amino acids: CASSQRRDSSGNTIYF. Written as DNA, the CDR3 is TGTGCCAGCAGCCAACGTCGGGACAGCTCTGGAAACACCATATATTTT.

The CDR3 region is CASSAGTIGYHYEQYF. The CDR3 DNA reads TGTGCCAGCAGTGCAGGGACAATCGGCTATCACTACGAGCAGTACTTC. The chain links TRBV25-1 to TRBJ2-7; a weak D match, TRBD1 (6 bases). V was pared by 4 bases and J by 3 bases, with 19 bases between. Germline V CDR1 and CDR2: MGHDK, SYGVNS. CDR3 length: 16 amino acids.

The CDR3 loop is CASSPKLSSYNEQFF. In nucleotides, the CDR3 is TGTGCCAGCAGCCCTAAGTTGTCCTCCTACAATGAGCAGTTCTTC. The gene calls are TRBV11-3 and TRBJ2-1; no firm D call. The CDR3 spans 15 residues. Looked up from germline, CDR1 is SGHNT and CDR2 is YENEEA. The V end was cut by 5 bases, the J end by 0 bases, with 11 bases between.

The V gene is TRBV11-2, the J gene TRBJ2-1; D possibly corresponds to TRBD2 (5 bases). Trimming stripped 5 bases from V and 0 bases from J, with 11 bases between. The CDR3 loop spans 15 amino acids. CDR1 and CDR2 (germline): SGHAT, FQNNGV. The CDR3 DNA follows: TGTGCCAGCAGCCAAACGGCGGGCTCCTACAATGAGCAGTTCTTC. Protein: CASSQTAGSYNEQFF.

The CDR3 here is CASSVDQGSYEQYF. The CDR3 bases are TGTGCCAGCAGCGTAGATCAGGGTTCCTACGAGCAGTACTTC. The genes are TRBV9 and TRBJ2-7; D is possibly TRBD1 (5 bases). The V end was cut by 0 bases, the J end by 1 base, with 8 bases between. The V gene's germline CDR1 is SGDLS and CDR2 YYNGEE. CDR3 length: 14 residues.

This clone was detected a few times. Other DNA sequences in the same sample also yield this CDR3. V gene TRBV5-1 combines with J gene TRBJ2-7; 8 bases fit TRBD2. V shed 4 bases and J 5 bases; nucleotides not matched to a gene: 8. Germline V gene data show CDR1 as SGHRS and CDR2 as YFSETQ. The CDR3 spans 14 residues. CDR3 coding DNA: TGCGCCAGCAGCCCCGGGACTAGTCTCCACGAGCAGTACTTC. Amino acid sequence: CASSPGTSLHEQYF.

The chain uses TRBV19 and TRBJ2-3; D remains unclear. This CDR3 has 17 amino acids. Germline CDR1 reads LNHDA; CDR2 reads SQIVND (reference sequence). Trimming removed 5 bases at V and 2 bases at J, with 20 bases between. Here the CDR3 DNA reads TGTGCCAGTAGTTTTTTCTTTAAGGCTAGAGTCACAGATACGCAGTATTTT. This translates into CASSFFFKARVTDTQYF.

This chain uses TRBV28 with TRBJ2-1, with TRBD2 matching 7 bases. This CDR3 contains 15 residues. The V gene's germline CDR1 is MDHEN and CDR2 SYDVKM. J gave up 6 bases and V 2 bases, and 7 bases lay outside the gene matches. This CDR3 is CASSLLRGSRNEQFF. In DNA, the CDR3 is TGTGCCAGCAGTTTACTTCGCGGGAGTCGCAATGAGCAGTTCTTC.

This clone was seen a handful of times. V is TRBV9 and J is TRBJ2-2; D not resolved. The CDR3 runs to 13 residues. The V end was cut by 0 bases, the J end by 6 bases, with 6 bases between. Germline lookup yields CDR1 SGDLS and CDR2 YYNGEE. The CDR3 DNA reads as TGTGCCAGCAGCGTAGGGACCGCCGGGGAGCTGTTTTTT. Residues: CASSVGTAGELFF.

The chain employs TRBV30 and TRBJ2-1, with no clear D. The V end was cut by 2 bases, the J end by 0 bases, with 8 bases between. Germline V gene data show CDR1 as GTSNPN and CDR2 as SVGIG (reference sequence). The CDR3 length is 14 residues. CDR3 in amino acids: CAWSRSSSYNEQFF. CDR3 DNA sequence: TGTGCCTGGAGTCGGTCGAGCTCCTACAATGAGCAGTTCTTC.

The chain has TRBV30 and TRBJ1-4; TRBD1 might be the D (5 bases). Germline CDR1 and CDR2: GTSNPN and SVGIG (reference sequence). The CDR3 spans 14 residues. The germline V and J ends were trimmed by 2 bases and 2 bases, with 9 bases remaining between them. CDR3 sequence: CAWSPGRTNEKLFF. CDR3 nucleotides: TGTGCCTGGAGTCCAGGGAGGACTAATGAAAAACTGTTTTTT.

The chain combines TRBV5-1 with TRBJ1-3, with D possibly matching TRBD1 (6 bases). Trimming pared 5 bases from V and 0 bases from J, leaving 12 bases between. This CDR3 spans 15 amino acids. The germline gives CDR1 SGHRS, CDR2 YFSETQ. CDR3 amino acids: CASRLTGLSGNTIYF. Written as DNA, the CDR3 is TGCGCCAGCAGGTTGACAGGACTCTCTGGAAACACCATATATTTT.

This clone was detected only once. The chain links TRBV28 to TRBJ1-1; D remains unclear. Trimming removed 6 bases at V and 1 base at J, with 6 bases between. Germline V gene sequence: CDR1 MDHEN, CDR2 SYDVKM. The CDR3 is 12 amino acids. CDR3 nucleotides: TGTGCCAGCAGGGTAGGGAACACTGAAGCTTTCTTT. Protein sequence: CASRVGNTEAFF.

This clone was observed a single time. The chain carries TRBV30 and TRBJ1-2; D gene unclear. This CDR3 has 12 amino acids. V lost 3 bases, J lost 2 bases, and 7 bases lay in between. Germline CDR1 GTSNPN, CDR2 SVGIG (reference sequence). The CDR3 loop is CAWRVVNYGYTF. The DNA of the CDR3 is TGTGCCTGGAGGGTGGTCAACTATGGCTACACCTTC.

V gene TRBV27 combines with J gene TRBJ2-1, with D unclear. The V and J ends lost 4 bases and 6 bases respectively, with 13 bases between them. This CDR3 comprises 14 residues. Germline V gene sequence: CDR1 MNHEY, CDR2 SMNVEV (reference sequence). CDR3 coding DNA: TGTGCCAGCAGTTGGGCCTTAGCCCCCAATGAGCAGTTCTTC. This encodes CASSWALAPNEQFF.

Regarding this clone: Other DNA variants within this sample encode the same CDR3. The V and J genes are TRBV7-6 and TRBJ2-3, with 7 bases that match TRBD2. The CDR3 runs to 15 residues. Trimming removed 1 base from V and 3 bases from J; junction bases left unmatched: 4. Looked up from germline, CDR1 is SGHVS and CDR2 is FNYEAQ. Written as DNA, the CDR3 is TGTGCCAGCAGCTTAGGCGGGGGTGGTACAGATACGCAGTATTTT. It is translated as CASSLGGGGTDTQYF.

This clone appeared once. The chain links TRBV28 to TRBJ1-3; a possible D gene is TRBD1 (6 bases). The CDR3 spans 14 residues. Per germline, CDR1 MDHEN and CDR2 SYDVKM. Trimming removed 6 bases at V and 0 bases at J, with 9 bases between. The CDR3 spells CASSLRGSGNTIYF. In nucleotides, the CDR3 is TGTGCCAGCAGCCTCAGGGGCTCTGGAAACACCATATATTTT.

The chain uses TRBV5-6 and TRBJ2-1; 7 positions match TRBD2. The CDR3 sequence is 16 residues long. Germline CDR1 is SGHDT and CDR2 is YYEEEE. V shed 1 base, J shed 4 bases, and the junction held 8 bases outside the gene matches. The CDR3 sequence: CASSLFLAGLYNEQFF. CDR3 nucleotides: TGTGCCAGCAGCTTGTTTTTAGCGGGTTTGTACAATGAGCAGTTCTTC. The complete variable domain, with remaining parts taken from reference TRBV5-6 and TRBJ2-1, reads DAGVTQSPTHLIKTRGQQVTLRCSPKSGHDTVSWYQQALGQGPQFIFQYYEEEERQRGNFPDRFSGHQFPNYSSELNVNALLLGDSALYLCASSLFLAGLYNEQFFGPGTRLTVL.

The V gene is TRBV19, the J gene TRBJ1-5, with TRBD1 as a possible D gene (5 bases). This CDR3 region has 14 residues. The germline V gene has CDR1 LNHDA and CDR2 SQIVND (reference sequence). Trimming left V 4 bases short and J 3 bases short, with 10 bases between. The CDR3 DNA follows: TGTGCCAGTAGTAATTGGGGGTTCAATCAGCCCCAGCATTTT. Protein sequence: CASSNWGFNQPQHF. Full variable domain (missing parts from reference TRBV19 and TRBJ1-5): DGGITQSPKYLFRKEGQNVTLSCEQNLNHDAMYWYRQDPGQGLRLIYYSQIVNDFQKGDIAEGYSVSREKKESFPLTVTSAQKNPTAFYLCASSNWGFNQPQHFGDGTRLSIL.

The chain links TRBV5-1 to TRBJ2-2; possible D gene TRBD1, 6 bases. This CDR3 has 14 residues. Per germline, CDR1 SGHRS and CDR2 YFSETQ. The germline V and J ends were trimmed by 3 bases and 6 bases, with 12 bases remaining between them. CDR3 loop: CASSSGPGAGELFF. The CDR3 nucleotides read TGCGCCAGCAGCTCCGGGCCAGGGGCCGGGGAGCTGTTTTTT.

The gene calls are TRBV28 and TRBJ1-5, with D perhaps matching TRBD1 (6 bases). CDR3 length: 15 amino acids. Germline CDR1 is MDHEN and CDR2 is SYDVKM. The V gene lost 4 bases and the J gene lost 2 bases, with 12 bases spanning the gap. The DNA for the CDR3 is TGTGCCAGCAGTTCGGGGACAATCGGCAATCAGCCCCAGCATTTT. Its translation: CASSSGTIGNQPQHF.

J is TRBJ1-1 and V is TRBV25-1, with D perhaps TRBD1 (5 bases). Trimming took off 4 bases at V and 4 bases at J, with 16 bases between the two ends. This CDR3 has 15 amino acids. From germline, CDR1 is MGHDK and CDR2 SYGVNS. CDR3 loop: CASSAGQGWSTEAFF. The CDR3, as DNA: TGTGCCAGCAGTGCGGGTCAGGGATGGAGCACTGAAGCTTTCTTT.

The rearrangement links TRBV28 to TRBJ1-2, with a weak D call TRBD1 (6 bases). Germline V gene sequence: CDR1 MDHEN, CDR2 SYDVKM. The V gene lost 5 bases and the J gene lost 7 bases, with 23 bases spanning the gap. The CDR3 has 16 residues. CDR3 coding DNA: TGTGCCAGCAGTGCCCCTAGGAGGAGGGGGTTCGGTGGCTACACCTTC. This gives the protein CASSAPRRRGFGGYTF.

The gene calls are TRBV5-1 and TRBJ2-7, with a weak D call TRBD2 (6 bases). The CDR3 totals 15 residues. Germline V lookup: CDR1 SGHRS, CDR2 YFSETQ. The V gene lost 0 bases and the J gene lost 0 bases, with 10 bases spanning the gap. The CDR3 bases are TGCGCCAGCAGCTTGGAGGGACTCAGCTCCTACGAGCAGTACTTC. Its translation: CASSLEGLSSYEQYF.